This TCR beta chain appears in the sequencing data of a study of T cell responses to AZD1222 COVID-19 vaccine. The protocol was immunoSEQ multiplex PCR, while the TCRdb copy is restricted to in-frame clones and leaves out a portion. This table holds roughly 93,000 clones, around 86% found once. The length of the CDR3 is 13 residues. Germline V lookup: CDR1 SGHRS, CDR2 YFSETQ. The V and J ends lost 3 bases and 5 bases respectively, with 9 bases between them. Sample: peripheral blood, taken on day 0 of AZD1222 vaccination. The gene calls are TRBV5-1 and TRBJ2-1, with D unclear. The origin of this receptor is an adult in good health. The CDR3 is CASSSLYDNEQFF. The CDR3 coding sequence is TGCGCCAGCAGCTCACTTTACGACAATGAGCAGTTCTTC.